At least ten counts were recorded for the clone carrying this T cell receptor (beta chain). CDR3 length: 16 amino acids. With 4 bases clipped from V and 0 bases from J, the junction kept 4 bases outside the gene matches. Germline CDR1 and CDR2: MNHEY and SVGEGT. The data originate from a study of T cells in Graves' hyperthyroidism and ophthalmopathy. Isolation of PBMCs was performed on about 10 ml fresh peripheral blood. Amplification of TCR beta CDR3 regions was performed using RNA transcripts as template. A set of HTBI primers served as the primers for a first-round RT-PCR of the TCR CDR3. TCRdb processed the multiplex PCR reads anew with MiXCR; each CDR3 protein has one entry. The sample gives 350,000 or so distinct CDR3 sequences, 15% to 20% of which show up once; around a sixth is in the top ten.

This sequence originates from a woman in her forties with Graves' ophthalmopathy. The chain uses TRBV6-2 or TRBV6-3 and TRBJ1-5; 9 positions match TRBD1. Material: blood. The CDR3 is CASSFDRGSSNQPQHF. The CDR3 DNA follows: TGTGCCAGCAGTTTCGACAGGGGGTCTAGCAATCAGCCCCAGCATTTT.